This T cell receptor beta chain is drawn from a study of PD-1 blockade in classical Hodgkin lymphoma. Time point defined: cycle 4 day 1 (C4D1), after 6 weeks of nivolumab. Each patient's relapse followed autologous stem cell transplantation, and brentuximab vedotin exposure varied. Overall study results and limits: A reduction in baseline TCR diversity was reportedly seen in newly diagnosed patients relative to healthy donors. Similar baseline diversity was found in complete responders and newly diagnosed patients. The CD4+ diversity rise by C4D1 was clearest in complete responders.

Germline-derived CDR1 and CDR2 are MNHNS and SASEGT. The CDR3 runs 15 residues. Germline trimming cut 4 bases from V and 2 bases from J; bases unmatched to any gene: 5. The table came from immunoSEQ multiplex PCR; TCRdb's copy has only in-frame clones and leaves some out. The table has roughly 96,000 clones, roughly 91% seen once; the top ten hold roughly 2%. Concerning this clone: The antigen is unknown.

Here the sequenced sample was peripheral blood mononuclear cells (PBMCs), taken before the fourth cycle of nivolumab. The gene calls are TRBV6-1 and TRBJ2-7; 10 nucleotides match TRBD2. The clonotype originates from a human donor with classical Hodgkin lymphoma. CDR3 in DNA: TGTGCCAGCAGTGGTACCCTAGCGGGGGCCTACGAGCAGTACTTC. Its translation: CASSGTLAGAYEQYF.